This T cell receptor (beta chain) was recorded in a study of metastatic and nonmetastatic thyroid tumors. Via MiXCR, TCRdb re-called the PCR reads. The table lists some 93,000 clones, 10% to 15% of them singletons. In this sample, this clone turned up a few times. All patients were untreated before thyroid surgery. Looked up from germline, CDR1 is WSHSY and CDR2 is SAAADI. Trimming cost V 1 base and J 15 bases; bases outside gene matches: 6. This CDR3 spans 13 amino acids. Sample: blood. The V call is TRBV10-2, the J call TRBJ2-1, with 10 bases identical to TRBD2. The TCR comes from a female donor with papillary thyroid cancer or a benign thyroid nodule (not recorded which). Some clones in this sample may be carry-over from other donors' samples. The CDR3 DNA reads TGCGCCAGCAGTGAGTGGCTAGCGGGAGTTCGGTTCTTC. It is translated as CASSEWLAGVRFF.